Below, one T cell receptor beta chain is given with its context. Using immunoSEQ multiplex PCR, the repertoire was profiled, and TCRdb retains in-frame clones only, with some absent. The data contain under 350,000 clones, about 89% of them seen just once; the ten biggest clones take up roughly 2.3%. This sample is drawn from a study of blood T cell repertoires in COVID-19. There are 15 residues in the CDR3. The V end lost 8 bases, the J end lost 3 bases, and 19 bases lay between the germline ends. Germline V gene data show CDR1 as SGHNT and CDR2 as YENEEA. The rearrangement links TRBV11-3 to TRBJ1-1; maybe TRBD1 (6 bases). This sequence was found in a man aged 50 to 59 with acute or convalescent COVID-19. Sequenced input: peripheral blood. CDR3 DNA sequence: TGTGCCAGCGAGCTTAAGGGCAGGGGAGACACTGAAGCTTTCTTT. It specifies CASELKGRGDTEAFF.